One sample yielded the 13 T cell receptor beta chains listed below, sequenced in a study of identical twins. MiXCR, run by TCRdb on the 5' RACE reads, gives a single entry per CDR3 protein. Among about 240,000 distinct CDR3 sequences listed, 7.5% were seen once. The sample also formed part of further work on yellow fever vaccine responses in identical twins.

The sample was CD8+ T cells sorted from blood. These receptors all stem from a woman aged 18-35 years in good health.

The chain carries TRBV27 and TRBJ1-6; TRBD1 is a possible D gene (5 bases). The CDR3 extends over 20 amino acids. With 0 bases removed from V and 0 bases from J, the gap between germline ends came to 18 bases. The germline V gene has CDR1 MNHEY and CDR2 SMNVEV (reference sequence). Here the CDR3 DNA reads TGTGCCAGCAGTTTATCGGCCTTCTTTGGGGGGAGCTCCTATAATTCACCCCTCCACTTT. Amino acid sequence: CASSLSAFFGGSSYNSPLHF.

In its sample, this clonotype was seen a few times. The gene calls are TRBV20-1 and TRBJ2-7, with D possibly TRBD1 on 5 matching bases. The germline V and J ends were trimmed by 0 bases and 6 bases, with 6 bases remaining between them. The V gene's germline CDR1 is DFQATT and CDR2 SNEGSKA (reference sequence). The CDR3 is 11 amino acids. The CDR3 nucleotides are TGCAGTGCTAGAGACCAGGGCGAGCAGTACGTC. Protein: CSARDQGEQYV.

J is TRBJ1-5 and V is TRBV12-3 or TRBV12-4; D remains unclear. Trimming took 2 bases from V and 4 from J, leaving 15 bases between them. CDR3 length: 16 amino acids. The DNA of the CDR3 is TGTGCCAGCAGTTTAATCGCGGTTGCGGTGAATCAGCCCCAGCATTTT. Amino acid sequence: CASSLIAVAVNQPQHF.

This clonotype appeared many times. This chain links TRBV12-3 or TRBV12-4 with TRBJ2-1; maybe TRBD1 (5 bases). Between the trimmed V and J ends, which lost 3 bases and 4 bases, there was a span of 7 bases. The CDR3 has 13 residues. This chain's CDR3 is CASSFRGYNEQFF. CDR3 in DNA: TGTGCCAGCAGTTTTAGGGGTTACAATGAGCAGTTCTTC.

A note on this clonotype: A much larger clonotype is one base distant, so this may be a read error. The J gene is TRBJ2-7, the V gene TRBV12-3 or TRBV12-4; 9 bases align to TRBD2. CDR3 size: 14 residues. The CDR3 DNA sequence: TGTGTCAGCAGTTTAGCGGGAGCGGGCTACGAGCAGTACTTC. Translation gives CVSSLAGAGYEQYF.

The rearrangement uses TRBV7-3 and TRBJ2-3; 9 positions match TRBD2. The CDR3 length is 16 residues. The ends lost 5 bases at V and 0 bases at J; junction bases unmatched: 6. The germline CDR1 and CDR2 sequences are SGHTA and FQGTGA. The CDR3 bases are TGTGCCAGCAGCCCGCCCGGGACTAGCAGCACAGATACGCAGTATTTT. It encodes CASSPPGTSSTDTQYF.

The V and J genes are TRBV2 and TRBJ2-7, with D perhaps TRBD1 (6 bases). This CDR3 contains 11 residues. V was pared by 8 bases and J by 4 bases, with 9 bases between. Germline-derived CDR1 and CDR2 are SNHLY and FYNNEI. Written as DNA, the CDR3 is TGTGCCAGCGGTAGGGGGTACGAGCAGTACGTC. Residues: CASGRGYEQYV.

This clonotype occurred many times. J is TRBJ2-3 and V is TRBV6-4, with unresolved D. Between the trimmed V and J ends, which lost 0 bases and 4 bases, there was a span of 8 bases. CDR3 size: 14 residues. The germline gives CDR1 MRHNA, CDR2 SNTAGT. Here the CDR3 reads CASSDSGSPDTQYF. CDR3 DNA: TGTGCCAGCAGTGACTCGGGTAGCCCAGATACGCAGTATTTT.

This clonotype was picked up a small number of times. V is TRBV4-1 and J is TRBJ2-7; D is undetermined. The ends were cut back, 0 bases at V and 5 bases at J, with 14 bases in the middle. The germline V gene has CDR1 MGHRA and CDR2 YSYEKL. This CDR3 has 15 residues. The CDR3 DNA follows: TGCGCCAGCAGCCAAGATCACAGCCTTTGGGACGAGCAGTACTTC. It is translated as CASSQDHSLWDEQYF.

This clonotype has more than one count but fewer than ten. CDR3 sequence: CASSLTGPYEQYV. The CDR3 DNA reads TGTGCCAGCAGCCTTACAGGACCCTACGAGCAGTACGTC. The chain joins TRBV7-9 to TRBJ2-7; D might be TRBD1 (5 bases). V dropped 5 bases and J dropped 2 bases, with 10 bases sitting between them. Germline V gene lookup returns CDR1 SEHNR and CDR2 FQNEAQ (reference sequence). The CDR3 is 13 residues long.

This clonotype showed up many times. The rearrangement uses TRBV10-2 and TRBJ1-5; D gene unclear. Deletions cut 2 bases from V and 1 base from J, with 3 bases between. Germline values: CDR1 WSHSY, CDR2 SAAADI. This CDR3 comprises 13 residues. The CDR3 sequence is CASSEHSNQPQHF. Here the CDR3 DNA reads TGCGCCAGCAGTGAGCACAGCAATCAGCCCCAGCATTTT.

In its sample, this clonotype was seen many times. The chain carries TRBV27 and TRBJ2-5; 9 bases align to TRBD1. V was pared by 2 bases and J by 0 bases, with 1 base of the junction left unmatched. Per the germline V gene, CDR1 is MNHEY and CDR2 is SMNVEV (reference sequence). This CDR3 is built from 15 residues. As DNA, the CDR3 is TGTGCCAGCAGTTTAAGGACAGGGGACCAAGAGACCCAGTACTTC. It codes for CASSLRTGDQETQYF.

This clonotype has just a few counts. This chain joins TRBV7-9 and TRBJ1-1, with TRBD1 identical over 7 bases. This CDR3 has 14 amino acids. Germline V CDR1 and CDR2: SEHNR, FQNEAQ (reference sequence). Unmatched junction bases numbered 12, after V lost 6 bases and J lost 8 bases. The chain's CDR3 is CASRPKQGGREAFF. CDR3 DNA: TGTGCCAGCAGACCCAAGCAGGGGGGTAGAGAAGCTTTCTTT. Full variable domain (missing parts from reference TRBV7-9 and TRBJ1-1): DTGVSQNPRHKITKRGQNVTFRCDPISEHNRLYWYRQTLGQGPEFLTYFQNEAQLEKSRLLSDRFSAERPKGSFSTLEIQRTEQGDSAMYLCASRPKQGGREAFFGQGTRLTVV.